This T cell receptor (beta chain) was captured in a study of OX40 agonist ivuxolimab in advanced cancers. Study-level results: Expanded peripheral T cells had an undetermined antigen specificity.

Trimming cost V 1 base and J 1 base, with 13 bases left between them. The CDR3 extends over 16 amino acids. Germline V gene data show CDR1 as LNHNV and CDR2 as YYDKDF (reference sequence). Patients with autoimmune history or systemic immunosuppression were excluded. Assay: immunoSEQ multiplex PCR; the TCRdb copy retains only in-frame clones and omits some. The repertoire includes 56,000 or so clones, over 80% of them detected once, and approximately 4.1% sits in the top ten. Regarding this clone: Its specificity is not known.

This TCR came from an adult with an advanced solid tumor such as melanoma, head and neck, liver or kidney cancer. This sample comprised CD4+ or CD8+ T cells sorted from blood, obtained in a trial of the OX40 agonist ivuxolimab. The rearrangement uses TRBV15 and TRBJ1-1, with a weak D call TRBD1 (6 bases). The CDR3 DNA sequence: TGTGCCACCAGCAGAGCTACAGGGACCCAGAACACTGAAGCTTTCTTT. Its translation is CATSRATGTQNTEAFF.